Below, one T cell receptor (beta chain) is given with its context. Antigen unknown. This specimen belongs to a study of T-cell memory formation after mild COVID-19. Overall study context: Most TCR clusters belonged to a single donor.

CDR1 SEHNR and CDR2 FQNEAQ come from the germline V gene (reference sequence). Trimming removed 3 bases from V and 10 bases from J; junction bases left unmatched: 7. CDR3 length equals 15 residues. Study results and limitations: Clones which contracted sat mainly in CM and EM if CD4+, and in EMRA if CD8+.

TCRdb reanalysed the 5' RACE reads using MiXCR and keeps one entry per CDR3 protein. The data contain around 200,000 distinct CDR3 sequences, around 30% of them singletons. J is TRBJ2-1 and V is TRBV7-9; 12 nucleotides agree with TRBD2. The receptor comes from an adult woman who had mild COVID-19 (a few samples of this study predate the infection). Cell type and time point are not known. Material for sequencing was PBMCs or a T cell subset sorted from them (not recorded which). The CDR3: CASSFLAGGLGEQFF. The CDR3 nucleotides read TGTGCCAGCAGCTTCCTAGCGGGGGGGCTGGGGGAGCAGTTCTTC.